One TCR beta chain is described in this entry. As handled by the study authors: Estimates of nucleated cell counts were drawn from the amplification of reference gene primers. The repertoire was sequenced with immunoSEQ multiplex PCR; TCRdb's copy has only in-frame clones and lacks some. Clonal size and the V and J genes are those of that table, whereas D and trimming came from the DNA. The sample lists about 63,000 clones, around 80% occurring once. Trimming shortened V by 5 bases and J by 7 bases, and 11 bases separated the two germline ends. The germline V gene has CDR1 SEHNR and CDR2 FQNEAQ (reference sequence). This CDR3 comprises 12 residues. This record comes from a study of blood T cell repertoires in COVID-19. Looking at the study overall: Samples taken during acute and convalescent COVID-19 were collected in the United States, Italy and Spain. Sources were T cells, B-cell-depleted T cells, or PBMCs; the material itself was cDNA or gDNA.

The sample comprised peripheral blood. The TCR originated in a human donor in a cohort sampled during active COVID-19. The chain combines TRBV7-9 with TRBJ1-1; a weak D match, TRBD1 (6 bases). The CDR3: CASSPGQFEAFF. The CDR3 coding sequence is TGTGCCAGCAGCCCTGGACAGTTTGAAGCTTTCTTT.